Detailed here is one T cell receptor (beta chain). This record belongs to a study of blood T cell repertoires in COVID-19. On the study more broadly: The United States, Italy and Spain supplied acute and convalescent COVID-19 samples. PBMCs, B-cell-depleted T cells, or T cells provided the cDNA or gDNA that made up the material.

Germline V gene sequence: CDR1 GTSNPN, CDR2 SVGIG (reference sequence). V shed 4 bases and J 7 bases; nucleotides not matched to a gene: 10. This CDR3 spans 15 amino acids. Authors' processing steps: Nucleated cell counts were estimated from reference gene primer amplification. This table comes from immunoSEQ multiplex PCR, and its TCRdb copy is limited to in-frame clones, with some not included. V, J and clone size derive from that table, while D and trimming were established from the DNA sequence. The repertoire holds about 340,000 clones, with 65% to 85% as singletons. This chain links TRBV30 with TRBJ1-6, with TRBD1 identical over 7 bases. Sequencing was carried out using peripheral blood. The sequence derives from a man aged 25 to 40 with active or convalescent COVID-19. CDR3 DNA: TGTGCCTGGAAAGACCCGGGACAGATCAATTCACCCCTCCACTTT. Amino acid sequence: CAWKDPGQINSPLHF.